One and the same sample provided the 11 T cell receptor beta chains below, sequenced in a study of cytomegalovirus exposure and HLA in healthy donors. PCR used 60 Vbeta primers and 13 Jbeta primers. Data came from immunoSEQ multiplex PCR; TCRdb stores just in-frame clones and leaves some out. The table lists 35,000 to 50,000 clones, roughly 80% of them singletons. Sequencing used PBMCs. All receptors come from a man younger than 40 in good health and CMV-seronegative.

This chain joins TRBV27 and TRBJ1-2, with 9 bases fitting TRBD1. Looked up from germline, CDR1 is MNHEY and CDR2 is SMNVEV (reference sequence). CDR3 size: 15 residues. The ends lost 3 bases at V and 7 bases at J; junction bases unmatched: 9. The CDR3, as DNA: TGTGCCAGCAGTTTCCTCGGGACAGGGATCGTTGGCTACACCTTC. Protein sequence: CASSFLGTGIVGYTF.

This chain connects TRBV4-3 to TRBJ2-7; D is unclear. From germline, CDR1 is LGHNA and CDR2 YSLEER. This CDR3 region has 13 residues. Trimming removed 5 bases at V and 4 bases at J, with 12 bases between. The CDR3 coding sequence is TGCGCCAGCAGCGTCGGTAGGCGGTACGAGCAGTACTTC. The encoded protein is CASSVGRRYEQYF.

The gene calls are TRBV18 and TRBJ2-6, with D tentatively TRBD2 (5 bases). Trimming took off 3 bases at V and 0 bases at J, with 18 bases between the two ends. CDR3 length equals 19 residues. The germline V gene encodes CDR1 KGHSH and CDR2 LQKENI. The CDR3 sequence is CASSPGADGSSSGANVLTF. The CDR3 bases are TGTGCCAGCTCACCGGGAGCCGATGGCAGCTCCTCTGGGGCCAACGTCCTGACTTTC.

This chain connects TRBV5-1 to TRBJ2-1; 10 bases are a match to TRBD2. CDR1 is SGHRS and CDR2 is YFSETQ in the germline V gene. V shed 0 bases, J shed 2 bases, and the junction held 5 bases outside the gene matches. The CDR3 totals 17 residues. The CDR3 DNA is TGCGCCAGCAGCTTGGGGACCCTAGCGGGGGCCTACAATGAGCAGTTCTTC. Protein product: CASSLGTLAGAYNEQFF.

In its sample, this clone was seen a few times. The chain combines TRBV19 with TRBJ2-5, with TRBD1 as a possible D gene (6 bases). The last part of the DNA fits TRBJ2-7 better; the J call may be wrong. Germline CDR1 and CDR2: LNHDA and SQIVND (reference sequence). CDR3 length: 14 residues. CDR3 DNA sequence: TGTGCCAGTAAGGTTAAGGGGGACACCTACGAGCAGTACTTC. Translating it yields CASKVKGDTYEQYF.

The CDR3 reads CASSLVRNTEAFF. CDR3 DNA sequence: TGCGCCAGCAGCTTGGTGAGGAACACTGAAGCTTTCTTT. V usage is TRBV5-1 and J usage is TRBJ1-1; no clear D. Between the trimmed V and J ends, which lost 0 bases and 1 base, there was a span of 4 bases. The germline V gene has CDR1 SGHRS and CDR2 YFSETQ. The CDR3 has 13 amino acids.

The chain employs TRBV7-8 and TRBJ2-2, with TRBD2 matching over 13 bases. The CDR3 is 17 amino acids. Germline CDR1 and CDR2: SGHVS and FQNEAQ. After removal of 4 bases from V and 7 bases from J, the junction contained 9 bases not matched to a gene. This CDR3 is CASSSRTSGRSGGELFF. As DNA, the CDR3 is TGTGCCAGCAGCTCCAGGACTAGCGGGAGATCTGGCGGGGAGCTGTTTTTT.

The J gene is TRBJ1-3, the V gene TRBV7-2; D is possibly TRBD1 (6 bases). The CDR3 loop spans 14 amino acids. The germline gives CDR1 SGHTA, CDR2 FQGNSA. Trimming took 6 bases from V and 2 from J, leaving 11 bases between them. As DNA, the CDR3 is TGTGCCAGCAGGACGGACAGAACTGGAAACACCATATATTTT. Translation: CASRTDRTGNTIYF.

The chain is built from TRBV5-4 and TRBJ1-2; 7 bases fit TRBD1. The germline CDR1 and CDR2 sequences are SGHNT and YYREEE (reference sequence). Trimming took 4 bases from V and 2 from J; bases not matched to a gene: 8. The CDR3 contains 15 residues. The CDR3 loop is CASSPNRGTNYGYTF. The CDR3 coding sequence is TGTGCCAGCAGCCCCAACAGGGGAACAAACTATGGCTACACCTTC.

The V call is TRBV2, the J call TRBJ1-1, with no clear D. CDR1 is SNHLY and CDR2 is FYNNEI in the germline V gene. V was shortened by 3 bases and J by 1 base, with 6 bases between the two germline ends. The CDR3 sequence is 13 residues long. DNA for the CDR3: TGTGCCAGCAGTGATGAGAAGAACACTGAAGCTTTCTTT. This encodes CASSDEKNTEAFF.

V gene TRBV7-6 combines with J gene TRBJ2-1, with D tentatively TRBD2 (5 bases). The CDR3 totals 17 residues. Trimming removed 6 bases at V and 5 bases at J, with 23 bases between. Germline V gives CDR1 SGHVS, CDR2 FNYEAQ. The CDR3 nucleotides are TGTGCCAGCAGTTCATCCCTTTCCAGCGGAACCGACAATGAGCAGTTCTTC. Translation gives CASSSSLSSGTDNEQFF.